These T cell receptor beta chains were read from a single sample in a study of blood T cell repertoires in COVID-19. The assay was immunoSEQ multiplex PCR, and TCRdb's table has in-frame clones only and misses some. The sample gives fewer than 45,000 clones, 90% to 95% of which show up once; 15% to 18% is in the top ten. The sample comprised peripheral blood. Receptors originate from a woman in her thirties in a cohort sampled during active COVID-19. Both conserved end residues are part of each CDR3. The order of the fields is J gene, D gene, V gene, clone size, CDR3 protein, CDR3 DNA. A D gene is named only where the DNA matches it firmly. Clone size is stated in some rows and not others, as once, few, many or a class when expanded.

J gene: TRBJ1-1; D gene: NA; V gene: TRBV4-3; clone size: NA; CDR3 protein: CASSQAMQARNTEAFF; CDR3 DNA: TGCGCCAGCAGCCAAGCAATGCAGGCGAGGAACACTGAAGCTTTCTTT
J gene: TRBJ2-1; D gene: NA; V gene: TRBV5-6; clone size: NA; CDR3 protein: CASSLRWGETGFF; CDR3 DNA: TGTGCCAGCAGTCTCCGGTGGGGGGAGACCGGGTTCTTC
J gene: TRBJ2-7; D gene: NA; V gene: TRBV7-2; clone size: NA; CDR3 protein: CASSLSPSYYEQYF; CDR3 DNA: TGTGCCAGCAGCTTAAGTCCAAGCTACTACGAGCAGTACTTC
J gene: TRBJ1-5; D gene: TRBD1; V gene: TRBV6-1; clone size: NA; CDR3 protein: CASSEDRAVQPQHF; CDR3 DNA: TGTGCCAGCAGTGAGGACAGGGCGGTTCAGCCCCAGCATTTT
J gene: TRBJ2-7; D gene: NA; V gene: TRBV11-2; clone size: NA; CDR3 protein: CASSGHTAYEQYF; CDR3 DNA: TGTGCCAGCAGCGGACACACTGCCTACGAGCAGTACTTC
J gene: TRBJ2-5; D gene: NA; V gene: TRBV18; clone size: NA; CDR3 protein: CASSPPPGETQYF; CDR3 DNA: TGTGCCAGCTCACCACCACCGGGAGAGACCCAGTACTTC
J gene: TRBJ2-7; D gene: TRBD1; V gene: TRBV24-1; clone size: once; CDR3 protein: CATSDSGTGGREQYF; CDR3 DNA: TGTGCCACCAGTGATTCCGGGACAGGGGGCAGGGAGCAGTACTTC
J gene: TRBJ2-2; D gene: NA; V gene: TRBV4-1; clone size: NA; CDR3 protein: CASSLNFYTGELFF; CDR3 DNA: TGCGCCAGCAGCCTTAATTTTTACACCGGGGAGCTGTTTTTT
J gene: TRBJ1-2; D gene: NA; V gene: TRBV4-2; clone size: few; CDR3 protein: CASSPTRGDGGYTF; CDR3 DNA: TGTGCCAGCAGCCCAACCCGGGGGGATGGTGGCTACACCTTC
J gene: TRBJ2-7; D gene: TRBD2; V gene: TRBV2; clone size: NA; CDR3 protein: CASRISGGPYEQYF; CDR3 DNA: TGTGCCAGCAGGATTAGCGGGGGTCCCTACGAGCAGTACTTC
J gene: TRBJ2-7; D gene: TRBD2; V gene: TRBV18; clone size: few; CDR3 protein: CASSPGLAGSSYEQYF; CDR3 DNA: TGTGCCAGCTCACCGGGACTAGCGGGGAGCTCCTACGAGCAGTACTTC
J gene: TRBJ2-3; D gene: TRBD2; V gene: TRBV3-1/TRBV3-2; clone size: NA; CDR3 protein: CASTPGTREGTDTQYF; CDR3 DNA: TGTGCCAGCACCCCGGGTACGCGGGAGGGCACAGATACGCAGTATTTT
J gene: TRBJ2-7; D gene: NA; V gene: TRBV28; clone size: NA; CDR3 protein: CASRASEASWPWEQYF; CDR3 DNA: TGTGCCAGCAGAGCCTCGGAGGCTAGTTGGCCCTGGGAGCAGTACTTC
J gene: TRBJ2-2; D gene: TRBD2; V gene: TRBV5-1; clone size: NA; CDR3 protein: CATGLAGGTGELFF; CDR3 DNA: TGCGCCACCGGACTAGCGGGGGGCACCGGGGAGCTGTTTTTT
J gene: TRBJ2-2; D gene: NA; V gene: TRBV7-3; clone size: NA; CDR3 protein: CASSLTGASTGELFF; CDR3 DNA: TGTGCCAGCAGCTTAACGGGAGCGTCCACCGGGGAGCTGTTTTTT
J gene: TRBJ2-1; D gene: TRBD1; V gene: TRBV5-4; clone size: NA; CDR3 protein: CASSEGTGTYNEQFF; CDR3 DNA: TGTGCCAGCAGCGAGGGGACAGGTACCTACAATGAGCAGTTCTTC
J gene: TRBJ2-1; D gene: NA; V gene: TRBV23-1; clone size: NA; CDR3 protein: CASSQEGTLYNEQFF; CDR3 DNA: TGCGCCAGCAGTCAAGAGGGGACACTATACAATGAGCAGTTCTTC
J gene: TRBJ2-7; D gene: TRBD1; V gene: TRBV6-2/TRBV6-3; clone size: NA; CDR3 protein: CASSYWTGGGYEQYF; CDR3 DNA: TGTGCCAGCAGTTACTGGACAGGGGGCGGCTACGAGCAGTACTTC
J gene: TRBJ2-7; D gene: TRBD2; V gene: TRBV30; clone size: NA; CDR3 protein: CAWSPLRTSGRAYEQYF; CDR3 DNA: TGTGCCTGGAGTCCTCTTCGGACTAGCGGGAGGGCCTACGAGCAGTACTTC
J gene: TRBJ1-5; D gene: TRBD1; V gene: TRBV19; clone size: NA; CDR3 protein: CASSRDRGALDQPQHF; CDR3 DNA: TGTGCCAGTAGTAGGGACAGGGGGGCGTTGGATCAGCCCCAGCATTTT
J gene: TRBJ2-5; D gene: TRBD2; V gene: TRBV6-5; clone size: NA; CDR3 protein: CASSYYAGLARGTQYF; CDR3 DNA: TGTGCCAGCAGTTACTATGCCGGACTAGCGCGAGGAACCCAGTACTTC
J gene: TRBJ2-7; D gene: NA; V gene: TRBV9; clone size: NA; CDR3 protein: CASSVGSRTRTYEQYF; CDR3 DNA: TGTGCCAGCAGCGTAGGGAGTCGAACCCGAACCTACGAGCAGTACTTC
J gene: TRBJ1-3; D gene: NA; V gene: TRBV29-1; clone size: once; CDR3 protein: CSVRTTGNTIYF; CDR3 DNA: TGCAGCGTTCGAACAACTGGAAACACCATATATTTT
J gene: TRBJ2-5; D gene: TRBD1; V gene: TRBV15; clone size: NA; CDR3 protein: CATSKGIGTGTETQYF; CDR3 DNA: TGTGCCACCAGCAAAGGAATAGGGACAGGGACGGAGACCCAGTACTTC
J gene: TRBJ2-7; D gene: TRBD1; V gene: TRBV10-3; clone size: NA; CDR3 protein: CAIRRDRGYEQYF; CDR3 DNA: TGTGCCATCAGGCGGGACAGGGGCTACGAGCAGTACTTC
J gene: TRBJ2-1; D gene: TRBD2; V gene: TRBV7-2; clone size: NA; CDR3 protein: CASSRTSGASSYNEQFF; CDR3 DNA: TGTGCCAGCAGCCGGACTAGCGGGGCTAGCTCCTACAATGAGCAGTTCTTC
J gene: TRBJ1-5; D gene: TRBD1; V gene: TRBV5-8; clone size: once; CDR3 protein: CASKEGQGRTEPQHF; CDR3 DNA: TGTGCCAGCAAGGAGGGACAGGGGCGGACGGAGCCCCAGCATTTT
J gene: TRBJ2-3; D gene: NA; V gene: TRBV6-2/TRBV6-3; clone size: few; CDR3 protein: CASSVLTSTDTQYF; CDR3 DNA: TGTGCCAGCAGTGTACTGACTAGCACAGATACGCAGTATTTT
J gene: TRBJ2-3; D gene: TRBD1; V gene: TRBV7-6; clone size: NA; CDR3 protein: CASSVTGGSTDTQYF; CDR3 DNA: TGTGCCAGCAGCGTGACAGGGGGTAGCACAGATACGCAGTATTTT
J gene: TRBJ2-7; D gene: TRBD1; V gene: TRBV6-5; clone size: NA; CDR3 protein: CASRVLTGGYEQYF; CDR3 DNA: TGTGCCAGCAGGGTCCTGACAGGGGGGTACGAGCAGTACTTC
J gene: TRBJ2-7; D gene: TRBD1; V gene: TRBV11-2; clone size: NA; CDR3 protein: CASSLATGGYEQYF; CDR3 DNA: TGTGCCAGCAGCTTAGCGACAGGGGGGTACGAGCAGTACTTC
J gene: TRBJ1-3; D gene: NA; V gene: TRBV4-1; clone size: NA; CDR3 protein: CASMGVDSGNTIYF; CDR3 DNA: TGCGCCAGCATGGGAGTCGACTCTGGAAACACCATATATTTT
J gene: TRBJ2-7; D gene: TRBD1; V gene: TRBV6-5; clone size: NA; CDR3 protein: CATMDRATYEQYF; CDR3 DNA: TGTGCCACAATGGACAGGGCAACCTACGAGCAGTACTTC
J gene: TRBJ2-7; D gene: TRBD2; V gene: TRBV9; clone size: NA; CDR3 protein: CASSVGPGLAEAYEQYF; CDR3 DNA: TGTGCCAGCAGCGTAGGTCCGGGACTAGCGGAAGCCTACGAGCAGTACTTC
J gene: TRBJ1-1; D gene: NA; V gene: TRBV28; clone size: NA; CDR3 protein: CASSFGHRVGAFF; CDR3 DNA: TGTGCCAGCAGTTTCGGACACAGAGTCGGAGCTTTCTTT
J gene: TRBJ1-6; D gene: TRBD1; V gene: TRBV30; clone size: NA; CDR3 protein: CAWSHGTANSPLHF; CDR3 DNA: TGTGCCTGGAGTCACGGGACAGCAAATTCACCCCTCCACTTT
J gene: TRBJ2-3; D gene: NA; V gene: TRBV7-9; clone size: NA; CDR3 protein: CASSLVSGFTRDTDTQYF; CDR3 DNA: TGTGCCAGCAGCTTAGTAAGCGGCTTCACCCGAGACACAGATACGCAGTATTTT
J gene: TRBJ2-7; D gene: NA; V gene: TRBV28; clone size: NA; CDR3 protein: CASSQPGTLSYEQYF; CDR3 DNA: TGTGCCAGCAGTCAACCAGGTACCCTCTCCTACGAGCAGTACTTC
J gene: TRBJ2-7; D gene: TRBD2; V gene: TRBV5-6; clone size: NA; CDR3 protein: CASSRGLAAAYEQYF; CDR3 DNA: TGTGCCAGCAGCCGGGGACTAGCGGCCGCCTACGAGCAGTACTTC
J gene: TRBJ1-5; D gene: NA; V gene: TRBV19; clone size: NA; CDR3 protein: CASVGRDSSNQPQHF; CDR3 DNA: TGTGCCAGCGTTGGACGGGACTCTAGCAATCAGCCCCAGCATTTT
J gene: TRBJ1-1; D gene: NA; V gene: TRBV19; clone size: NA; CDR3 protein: CATGRAGTEAFF; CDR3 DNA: TGTGCCACCGGGAGGGCTGGTACTGAAGCTTTCTTT
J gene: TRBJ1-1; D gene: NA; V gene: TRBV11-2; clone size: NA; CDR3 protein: CASSLGQNVEAFF; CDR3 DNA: TGTGCCAGCAGCTTGGGGCAGAATGTTGAAGCTTTCTTT
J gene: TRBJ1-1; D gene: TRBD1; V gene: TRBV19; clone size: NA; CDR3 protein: CASSGTGGTEAFF; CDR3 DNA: TGTGCCAGTAGTGGGACAGGCGGAACTGAAGCTTTCTTT
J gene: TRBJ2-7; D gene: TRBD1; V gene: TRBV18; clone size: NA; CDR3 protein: CASSPGQGGYDEQYF; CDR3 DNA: TGTGCCAGCTCACCTGGACAGGGAGGATACGACGAGCAGTACTTC
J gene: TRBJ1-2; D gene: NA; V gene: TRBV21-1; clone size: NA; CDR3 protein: CASSKDISGNRFYGYTF; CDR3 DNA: TGTGCCAGCAGCAAAGATATATCAGGGAACCGCTTCTATGGCTACACCTTC
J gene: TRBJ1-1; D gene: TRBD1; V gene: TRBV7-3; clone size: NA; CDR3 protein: CASSLAGGLNTEAFF; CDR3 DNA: TGTGCCAGCAGCTTAGCAGGGGGTTTGAACACTGAAGCTTTCTTT
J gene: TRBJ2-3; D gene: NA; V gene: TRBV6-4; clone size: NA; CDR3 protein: CASSDALDTQYF; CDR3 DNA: TGTGCCAGCAGTGACGCGTTGGATACGCAGTATTTT
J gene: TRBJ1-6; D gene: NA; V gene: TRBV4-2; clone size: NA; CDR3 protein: CASSQLTGLHMSSYNSPLHF; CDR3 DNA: TGTGCCAGCAGCCAACTTACTGGGCTTCATATGAGCTCCTATAATTCACCCCTCCACTTT
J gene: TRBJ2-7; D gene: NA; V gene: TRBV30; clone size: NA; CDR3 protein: CVMAGLGEQYF; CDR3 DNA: TGTGTCATGGCGGGGCTTGGCGAGCAGTACTTC
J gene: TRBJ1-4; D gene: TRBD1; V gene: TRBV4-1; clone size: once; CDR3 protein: CASSPGQGNEKLFF; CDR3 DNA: TGCGCCAGCAGCCCGGGACAGGGGAATGAAAAACTGTTTTTT
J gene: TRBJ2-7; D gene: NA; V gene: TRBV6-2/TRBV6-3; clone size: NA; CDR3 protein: CASSSQSYEQYF; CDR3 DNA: TGTGCCAGCAGTTCCCAATCCTACGAGCAGTACTTC
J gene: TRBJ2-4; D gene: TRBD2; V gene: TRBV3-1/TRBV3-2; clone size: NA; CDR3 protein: CASSPRLAGGWDIQYF; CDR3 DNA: TGTGCCAGCAGCCCCCGACTAGCGGGAGGGTGGGACATTCAGTACTTC